A single sample is the source of the 6 T cell receptor beta chains below, sequenced in a study of regulatory T cells in long-lasting Graves disease (dated by TCRdb to about 2021). Sample time point, as interpreted from the label and publication: persistent/refractory GD, antithyroid drugs over 5 years with positive TRAb. For both TCR sequencing and RNA sequencing, RNA was extracted from PBMCs in TRIzol. The library was obtained by multiplex PCR. Sequencing took place on an Illumina HiSeq 4000. CDR3 regions were amplified by Arm-PCR with iRepertoire HTBI primers to construct TCR beta libraries. Using fastp at Q25 and MiXCR, TCRdb reprocessed the public reads and kept productive beta chains. Duplicate CDR3 protein sequences are folded into a single record with the most common DNA and genes. The sample table contains around 460,000 distinct CDR3 sequences; only one count was recorded for 20% to 25% of them. The top ten hold approximately 6.4% of the sample.

The sequences come from peripheral blood mononuclear cells (PBMCs), collected when the disease was refractory, from a patient treated with antithyroid drugs. Receptors originate from a female donor with Graves disease.

The chain recombines TRBV14 with TRBJ1-1, with 8 bases identical to TRBD1. Looked up from germline, CDR1 is SGHDN and CDR2 is FVKESK. The CDR3 is 14 residues long. Losses at the gene ends were 4 bases for V and 3 bases for J; bases not matched to a gene: 4. This chain's CDR3 is CASSPHRGYTEAFF. CDR3 in DNA: TGTGCCAGCAGCCCCCACAGGGGGTACACTGAAGCTTTCTTT. Full variable domain (missing parts from reference TRBV14 and TRBJ1-1): EAGVTQFPSHSVIEKGQTVTLRCDPISGHDNLYWYRRVMGKEIKFLLHFVKESKQDESGMPNNRFLAERTGGTYSTLKVQPAELEDSGVYFCASSPHRGYTEAFFGQGTRLTVV.

This clonotype came up many times. This chain joins TRBV2 and TRBJ2-7, with D perhaps given as TRBD1 or TRBD2 (5 bases each). V was shortened by 0 bases and J by 4 bases, with 13 bases between the two germline ends. CDR3 size: 15 residues. The germline gives CDR1 SNHLY, CDR2 FYNNEI. The CDR3 protein is CASSEARGETYEQYF. CDR3 DNA sequence: TGTGCCAGCAGTGAAGCGAGGGGAGAGACGTACGAGCAGTACTTC.

Ten or more counts support this clonotype. The chain carries TRBV20-1 and TRBJ2-7; D is undetermined. The CDR3 contains 13 residues. Trimming took off 0 bases at V and 3 bases at J, with 9 bases between the two ends. Germline V gene data show CDR1 as DFQATT and CDR2 as SNEGSKA (reference sequence). The CDR3 loop is CSARDPRFYEQYF. DNA for the CDR3: TGCAGTGCTAGAGATCCCAGATTCTACGAGCAGTACTTC.

In the case of this clonotype: This may be a read error: a much more frequent sequence differs by one nucleotide. V gene TRBV7-2 combines with J gene TRBJ1-1; 7 bases are shared with TRBD1. The CDR3 runs 14 residues. V shed 4 bases and J 10 bases; nucleotides not matched to a gene: 12. Germline V gene data show CDR1 as SGHTA and CDR2 as FQGNSA. The CDR3: CASSSRYGQARAFF. In DNA, the CDR3 is TGTGCCAGCAGCTCCCGTTACGGACAGGCTCGAGCTTTCTTT.

In this sample, this clonotype turned up many times. The rearrangement links TRBV28 to TRBJ1-4, with D tentatively TRBD1 (5 bases). The CDR3 length is 14 residues. In germline, CDR1 is MDHEN, CDR2 SYDVKM. With 5 bases removed from V and 6 bases from J, the gap between germline ends came to 13 bases. In DNA, the CDR3 is TGTGCCAGCAGTCGCACGGGACCTGATGAAAAACTGTTTTTT. Translation gives CASSRTGPDEKLFF.

The chain links TRBV28 to TRBJ2-1; D unresolved. V was cut by 5 bases and J by 9 bases, with 11 bases left in between. Germline V CDR1 and CDR2: MDHEN, SYDVKM. The CDR3 contains 12 residues. The CDR3 DNA sequence: TGTGCCAGCAGTCCCCTGGGTTTTGAGCAGTTCTTC. Translation: CASSPLGFEQFF.